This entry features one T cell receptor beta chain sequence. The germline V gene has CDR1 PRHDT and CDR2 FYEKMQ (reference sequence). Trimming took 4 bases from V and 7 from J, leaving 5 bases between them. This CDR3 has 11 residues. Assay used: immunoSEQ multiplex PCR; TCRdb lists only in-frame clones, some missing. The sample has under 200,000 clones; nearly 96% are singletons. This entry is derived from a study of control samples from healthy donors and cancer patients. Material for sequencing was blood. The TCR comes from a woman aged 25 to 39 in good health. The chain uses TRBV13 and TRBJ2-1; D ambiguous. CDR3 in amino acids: CASSSRNEQFF. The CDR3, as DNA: TGTGCCAGCAGCTCGAGGAATGAGCAGTTCTTC.